This T cell receptor beta chain was sequenced during a study of T-cell reconstitution after alpha-beta-depleted transplantation in children. Findings and caveats of the study: Expanded graft clones, several hundred of them, were reportedly the source of alpha-beta T cells about two months after transplant. Counts and diversity of T cells one year after transplant came mostly from newly produced T cells. Several patients had high TCRbeta diversity at day 60; it came from surviving recipient T cells and thymic progenitors.

Preparation of the TCRbeta library used unique molecular identifiers. TCRdb reprocessed the PCR reads via MiXCR and lists one record per CDR3 protein. The sample lists under 250,000 distinct CDR3 sequences; 24% were seen once. The CDR3 totals 15 residues. Germline V gene sequence: CDR1 SQVTM, CDR2 ANQGSEA. The V segment lost 4 bases and the J segment 0 bases; nucleotides outside the gene matches: 3. Worth noting for this clonotype: Its specificity is not known.

The TCR sequence derives from a female patient between 2 and 15 years old who had a stem cell transplant for congenital amegakaryocytic thrombocytopenia, so the T cells may come from the graft donor. Sequenced here: PBMCs, mostly from graft donor cells, sampled 360 days after TCRalphabeta/CD19-depleted stem cell transplant. The chain uses TRBV29-1 and TRBJ1-1; 12 positions match TRBD1. CDR3 residues: CSVGDRGLLNTEAFF. In DNA, the CDR3 is TGCAGCGTTGGGGACAGGGGGCTTCTGAACACTGAAGCTTTCTTT.